A single sample is the source of the 27 T cell receptor beta chains below, sequenced in a study of blood T cell repertoires in COVID-19. Measured with immunoSEQ multiplex PCR; TCRdb has only the in-frame clones, and not every one. The table records about 96,000 clones, roughly 89% of them present only once. The sequencing input was peripheral blood. Every receptor here comes from a human donor with COVID-19, enrolled during active disease. The donor label of this sample is uncertain.

The chain combines TRBV7-2 with TRBJ2-2; D call uncertain. Germline V CDR1 and CDR2: SGHTA, FQGNSA. This CDR3 contains 15 residues. Trimming stripped 1 base from V and 1 base from J, with 7 bases between. The chain's CDR3 is CASSLVGGNTGELFF. The CDR3 nucleotides read TGTGCCAGCAGCTTAGTTGGCGGGAACACCGGGGAGCTGTTTTTT. The full variable domain, with the rest looked up from reference TRBV7-2 and TRBJ2-2, is GAGVSQSPSNKVTEKGKDVELRCDPISGHTALYWYRQSLGQGLEFLIYFQGNSAPDKSGLPSDRFSAERTGGSVSTLTIQRTQQEDSAVYLCASSLVGGNTGELFFGEGSRLTVL.

The CDR3 nucleotides are TGCGCCAGCAGCCGACAGGGGCGAGAGACCCAGTACTTC. Protein product: CASSRQGRETQYF. The chain employs TRBV5-1 and TRBJ2-5; 8 bases agree with TRBD1. V shed 4 bases and J 4 bases; nucleotides not matched to a gene: 3. This CDR3 has 13 amino acids. Germline V gene lookup returns CDR1 SGHRS and CDR2 YFSETQ.

The gene calls are TRBV10-3 and TRBJ1-6; D might be TRBD1 (5 bases). The germline V gene has CDR1 ENHRY and CDR2 SYGVKD. CDR3 size: 13 residues. The V gene lost 10 bases and the J gene lost 8 bases, with 15 bases spanning the gap. The CDR3: CASQGLSDSPLHF. The CDR3 DNA reads TGTGCCAGCCAGGGACTCAGTGATTCACCCCTCCACTTT.

This clone was seen once. The chain joins TRBV19 to TRBJ2-3, with 7 bases identical to TRBD1. Trimming cost V 1 base and J 5 bases; bases outside gene matches: 6. Per the germline V gene, CDR1 is LNHDA and CDR2 is SQIVND (reference sequence). The CDR3 has 15 amino acids. The CDR3 reads CASSIVRDRGDTQYF. The CDR3 DNA is TGTGCCAGTAGTATAGTCAGGGACAGAGGAGATACGCAGTATTTT.

This chain connects TRBV27 to TRBJ1-5; 11 bases fit TRBD1. Germline trimming cut 8 bases from V and 6 bases from J; bases unmatched to any gene: 9. This CDR3 contains 15 residues. Germline values: CDR1 MNHEY, CDR2 SMNVEV (reference sequence). This chain's CDR3 is CASGRTGGASQPQHF. The CDR3 region has the DNA TGTGCCAGCGGGAGGACAGGGGGCGCATCTCAGCCCCAGCATTTT.

The CDR3 DNA is TGTGCCAGCAGCGTAGGGGGGACAGGGTTTTACGAGCAGTACTTC. Translation: CASSVGGTGFYEQYF. The chain couples TRBV9 to TRBJ2-7; 9 positions match TRBD1. The CDR3 runs to 15 residues. The J segment lost 4 bases and the V segment lost 0 bases, leaving 5 bases of the junction unmatched. Germline V lookup: CDR1 SGDLS, CDR2 YYNGEE.

The J gene is TRBJ1-1, the V gene TRBV29-1; no reliable D call. The germline V and J ends were trimmed by 4 bases and 0 bases, with 12 bases remaining between them. Germline V lookup: CDR1 SQVTM, CDR2 ANQGSEA. This CDR3 comprises 14 residues. The DNA for the CDR3 is TGCAGCGTTGCTGAGGCAGCCATGAACACTGAAGCTTTCTTT. Its translation is CSVAEAAMNTEAFF.

The rearrangement links TRBV30 to TRBJ1-3; D possibly corresponds to TRBD1 (6 bases). The length of the CDR3 is 15 residues. In germline, CDR1 is GTSNPN, CDR2 SVGIG (reference sequence). Trimming pared 2 bases from V and 2 bases from J, leaving 13 bases between. The CDR3 protein is CAWSIKGGTGNTIYF. In DNA form, the CDR3 reads TGTGCCTGGAGTATTAAGGGGGGGACTGGAAACACCATATATTTT.

This clone appeared a few times. The chain is built from TRBV6-6 and TRBJ1-3; TRBD1 matches at 8 bases. Trimming at V came to 4 bases and at J to 6 bases, leaving 8 bases not matched to a gene. Germline values: CDR1 MNHNY, CDR2 SVGAGI (reference sequence). CDR3 size: 15 residues. CDR3 nucleotide sequence: TGTGCCAGCAGTTCTGACAGGGGATCGGAAAACACCATATATTTT. It encodes CASSSDRGSENTIYF.

The V gene is TRBV6-5, the J gene TRBJ1-1; TRBD1 aligns across 8 bases. This CDR3 is built from 14 residues. V shed 6 bases and J 1 base; nucleotides not matched to a gene: 4. CDR1 and CDR2 (germline): MNHEY, SVGAGI. CDR3 protein: CASRKDRENTEAFF. For the CDR3, the DNA is TGTGCCAGCAGAAAGGACAGGGAGAACACTGAAGCTTTCTTT.

The J gene is TRBJ1-1, the V gene TRBV5-4; TRBD1 aligns across 7 bases. The CDR3 is made up of 15 amino acids. V lost 3 bases and J lost 0; bases outside the gene matches: 5. The germline V gene has CDR1 SGHNT and CDR2 YYREEE (reference sequence). CDR3 region: CASSSPTGMNTEAFF. The CDR3, as DNA: TGTGCCAGCAGCTCCCCGACAGGGATGAACACTGAAGCTTTCTTT.

CDR3 protein: CASSLVAESSYNEQFF. In DNA, the CDR3 is TGTGCCAGCAGCTTAGTAGCAGAGAGCTCCTACAATGAGCAGTTCTTC. The chain recombines TRBV11-2 with TRBJ2-1; D is uncertain. Germline CDR1 and CDR2: SGHAT and FQNNGV. The CDR3 has 16 residues. Between the trimmed V and J ends, which lost 1 base and 0 bases, there was a span of 10 bases. The full variable domain, rest sourced from reference TRBV11-2 and TRBJ2-1, is EAGVAQSPRYKIIEKRQSVAFWCNPISGHATLYWYQQILGQGPKLLIQFQNNGVVDDSQLPKDRFSAERLKGVDSTLKIQPAKLEDSAVYLCASSLVAESSYNEQFFGPGTRLTVL.

The genes are TRBV9 and TRBJ1-1; 10 bases match TRBD1. This CDR3 contains 19 residues. V dropped 0 bases and J dropped 1; count of bases not matched to a gene: 12. Per the germline V gene, CDR1 is SGDLS and CDR2 is YYNGEE. In nucleotides, the CDR3 is TGTGCCAGCAGCGTAGCAGAGGGGGACAGGGGTACCGGGAACACTGAAGCTTTCTTT. This gives the protein CASSVAEGDRGTGNTEAFF.

The J gene is TRBJ1-4, the V gene TRBV7-9, with TRBD1 as a possible D gene (6 bases). The germline V and J ends were trimmed by 4 bases and 7 bases, with 13 bases remaining between them. CDR1 and CDR2 (germline): SEHNR, FQNEAQ (reference sequence). The length of the CDR3 is 14 residues. CDR3 sequence (DNA): TGTGCCAGCAGCTGGTCGGCAGGGGCTGAAAAACTGTTTTTT. Its translation is CASSWSAGAEKLFF.

The V call is TRBV6-5, the J call TRBJ1-5, with D possibly matching TRBD1 (6 bases). Germline V gene sequence: CDR1 MNHEY, CDR2 SVGAGI. V was cut by 6 bases and J by 3 bases, with 6 bases left in between. This CDR3 is built from 12 residues. CDR3 amino acids: CASRGHNQPQHF. The CDR3 bases are TGTGCCAGCAGGGGACACAATCAGCCCCAGCATTTT.

On this clone itself: Since a much larger clone is just one base distant, this may be a read error. The same CDR3 can be traced to other DNA sequences in this sample. V is TRBV5-1 and J is TRBJ2-1; 9 bases line up with TRBD1. J lost 5 bases, V lost 4 bases, and 7 bases had no gene match. The CDR3 has 15 residues. CDR1 is SGHRS and CDR2 is YFSETQ in the germline V gene. The CDR3 region has the DNA TGCGCCAGCAGCCTGGTGGGACAGGGAAACAATGAGCAGTTCTTC. It yields the protein CASSLVGQGNNEQFF.

This rearrangement joins TRBV15 to TRBJ1-2, with D maybe TRBD1 (5 bases). The CDR3 runs to 15 residues. Per germline, CDR1 LNHNV and CDR2 YYDKDF (reference sequence). The V end lost 0 bases, the J end lost 4 bases, and 12 bases lay between the germline ends. This chain's CDR3 is CATSRDRGSFYGYTF. The CDR3 bases are TGTGCCACCAGCAGAGATAGGGGATCCTTCTATGGCTACACCTTC.

The chain uses TRBV28 and TRBJ1-3; possibly TRBD1 for D (5 bases). Per the germline V gene, CDR1 is MDHEN and CDR2 is SYDVKM. Trimming cost V 10 bases and J 2 bases, with 12 bases left between them. The CDR3 consists of 13 residues. The CDR3, as DNA: TGTGCCACCAACGGGGGGGCTGGAAACACCATATATTTT. Protein product: CATNGGAGNTIYF.

V and J are TRBV11-2 and TRBJ2-7; TRBD1 matches at 7 bases. V dropped 5 bases and J dropped 3; count of bases not matched to a gene: 7. Per germline, CDR1 SGHAT and CDR2 FQNNGV. The CDR3 has 14 residues. CDR3 residues: CASSRSRGNYEQYF. CDR3 bases: TGTGCCAGCAGCCGAAGCAGGGGGAACTACGAGCAGTACTTC.

The gene calls are TRBV27 and TRBJ1-6; D is unclear. The V end lost 2 bases, the J end lost 2 bases, and 7 bases lay between the germline ends. The CDR3 has 15 residues. The germline CDR1 and CDR2 sequences are MNHEY and SMNVEV (reference sequence). The CDR3 DNA follows: TGTGCCAGCAGTTTAGTTACAGCCTATAATTCACCCCTCCACTTT. Encoded protein: CASSLVTAYNSPLHF.

The chain uses TRBV9 and TRBJ2-1; 12 nucleotides agree with TRBD2. CDR3 size: 15 residues. V shed 4 bases and J 9 bases; nucleotides not matched to a gene: 8. The V gene's germline CDR1 is SGDLS and CDR2 YYNGEE. CDR3 sequence reads: CASSPQGLAGPEQFF. Here the CDR3 DNA reads TGTGCCAGCAGCCCACAAGGACTAGCGGGGCCTGAGCAGTTCTTC.

V gene TRBV11-3 combines with J gene TRBJ2-7; weak D call: TRBD2 (5 bases). The CDR3 loop spans 14 amino acids. V was pared by 5 bases and J by 10 bases, with 21 bases between. Germline-derived CDR1 and CDR2 are SGHNT and YENEEA. This CDR3 is CASSPIAGSRVQYF. The CDR3 nucleotides are TGTGCCAGCAGCCCAATAGCCGGGTCGCGGGTCCAGTACTTC.

The rearrangement joins TRBV24-1 to TRBJ2-1; 11 bases map to TRBD2. CDR1 KGHDR and CDR2 SFDVKD come from the germline V gene. V gave up 3 bases and J gave up 4 bases; unmatched junction bases: 1. This CDR3 has 15 amino acids. In DNA, the CDR3 is TGTGCCACCAGTGATAGACTAGCGGGGTACAATGAGCAGTTCTTC. Translation: CATSDRLAGYNEQFF.

The rearrangement joins TRBV7-9 to TRBJ1-1; D not certain. Trimming cost V 4 bases and J 6 bases, with 18 bases left between them. Germline V lookup: CDR1 SEHNR, CDR2 FQNEAQ (reference sequence). This CDR3 is 15 amino acids long. The CDR3 reads CASSSSYWKRAEAFF. CDR3 coding DNA: TGTGCCAGCAGCTCATCTTACTGGAAGAGGGCTGAAGCTTTCTTT.

The V call is TRBV7-9, the J call TRBJ2-7; D possibly corresponds to TRBD2 (5 bases). This CDR3 has 14 residues. CDR1 and CDR2 (germline): SEHNR, FQNEAQ (reference sequence). Deletions cut 5 bases from V and 0 bases from J, with 11 bases between. The chain's CDR3 is CASSIGGNSYEQYF. DNA of the CDR3: TGTGCCAGCAGCATAGGAGGTAACTCCTACGAGCAGTACTTC. Complete variable domain (other parts from reference TRBV7-9 and TRBJ2-7): DTGVSQNPRHKITKRGQNVTFRCDPISEHNRLYWYRQTLGQGPEFLTYFQNEAQLEKSRLLSDRFSAERPKGSFSTLEIQRTEQGDSAMYLCASSIGGNSYEQYFGPGTRLTVT.

A remark on this clone: Other DNA variants within this sample encode the same CDR3. The chain is built from TRBV19 and TRBJ1-5; D might be TRBD1 (6 bases). Trimming shortened V by 1 base and J by 3 bases, and 7 bases separated the two germline ends. The germline CDR1 and CDR2 sequences are LNHDA and SQIVND (reference sequence). The CDR3 has 14 residues. The CDR3 DNA is TGTGCCAGTAGTATAGGGGACAACAATCAGCCCCAGCATTTT. It yields the protein CASSIGDNNQPQHF. Together with reference TRBV19 and TRBJ1-5, the CDR3 gives the full variable domain: DGGITQSPKYLFRKEGQNVTLSCEQNLNHDAMYWYRQDPGQGLRLIYYSQIVNDFQKGDIAEGYSVSREKKESFPLTVTSAQKNPTAFYLCASSIGDNNQPQHFGDGTRLSIL.

The CDR3 bases are TGTGCCAGCAGCTCCTCAGGACTGGAGAATCAGCCCCAGCATTTT. This sequence encodes CASSSSGLENQPQHF. V and J are TRBV11-2 and TRBJ1-5; D unresolved. V lost 4 bases and J lost 4, with 14 bases in between. CDR3 length equals 15 residues. Germline loops: CDR1 SGHAT, CDR2 FQNNGV. Based on the CDR3 plus reference TRBV11-2 and TRBJ1-5, the full variable domain is EAGVAQSPRYKIIEKRQSVAFWCNPISGHATLYWYQQILGQGPKLLIQFQNNGVVDDSQLPKDRFSAERLKGVDSTLKIQPAKLEDSAVYLCASSSSGLENQPQHFGDGTRLSIL.